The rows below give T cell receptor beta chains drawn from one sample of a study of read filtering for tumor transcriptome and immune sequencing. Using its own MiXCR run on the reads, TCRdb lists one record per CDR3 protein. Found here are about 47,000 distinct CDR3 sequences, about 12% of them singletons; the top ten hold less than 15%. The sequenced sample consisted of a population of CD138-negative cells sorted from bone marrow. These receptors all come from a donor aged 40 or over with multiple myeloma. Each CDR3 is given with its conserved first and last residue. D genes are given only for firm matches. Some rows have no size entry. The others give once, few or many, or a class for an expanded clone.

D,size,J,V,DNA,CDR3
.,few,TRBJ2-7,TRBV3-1,TGTGCCAGCAGTCACCGGGACCAAGCCTACGAGCAGTACTTC,CASSHRDQAYEQYF
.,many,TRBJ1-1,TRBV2,TGTGCCAGCATCCCGGCCCTACCCCCAATGAACACTGAAGCTTTCTTT,CASIPALPPMNTEAFF
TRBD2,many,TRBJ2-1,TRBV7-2,TGTGCCAGCAGCTTAAGACTAGCGGCAAATGAGCAGTTCTTC,CASSLRLAANEQFF
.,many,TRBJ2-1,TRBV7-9,TGTGCCAGCAGCTTAGCTCCCGGTGAGCAGTTCTTC,CASSLAPGEQFF
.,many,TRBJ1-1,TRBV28,TGTGCCAGCAGTTTATGGAGGCTGGGGGGCACTGAAGCTTTCTTT,CASSLWRLGGTEAFF
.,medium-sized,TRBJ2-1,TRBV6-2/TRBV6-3,TGTGCCAGCAGTTACTCGACTTCGGGTAGCGCATCGTCGGATGAGCAGTTCTTC,CASSYSTSGSASSDEQFF
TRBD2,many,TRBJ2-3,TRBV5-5,TGTGCCAGCAGCACAGGGACTAGCGGATACACAGATACGCAGTATTTT,CASSTGTSGYTDTQYF
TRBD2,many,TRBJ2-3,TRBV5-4,TGTGCCAGCAGCTCCATGACTAGCCAGAGCACAGATACGCAGTATTTT,CASSSMTSQSTDTQYF
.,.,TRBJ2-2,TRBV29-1,TGCAGCGGACGGGGGAACACCGGGGAGCTGTTTTTT,CSGRGNTGELFF
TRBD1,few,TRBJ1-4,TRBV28,TGTGCCAGCAGTGAAAAGCGAGGGGGCGGTGAAAAACTGTTATTT,CASSEKRGGGEKLLF
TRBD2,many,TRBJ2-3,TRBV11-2,TGTGCCAGCAGCCTCGGGACTAGCGGGAGAGGCACAGATACGCAGTATTTT,CASSLGTSGRGTDTQYF
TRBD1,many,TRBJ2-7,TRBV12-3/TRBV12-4,TGTGCCAGCAGTGAGACAGGGAACTACGAGCAGTACTTC,CASSETGNYEQYF
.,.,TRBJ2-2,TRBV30,TGTGCCTGGAGTTTGGGAGCGAACACCGGGGAGCTGTTTTTT,CAWSLGANTGELFF
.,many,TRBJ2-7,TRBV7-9,TGTGCCAGCAGCCACAGACCCACCGACCTAGGCGGGAAATACGAGCAGTACTTC,CASSHRPTDLGGKYEQYF
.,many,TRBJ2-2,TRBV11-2,TGTGCCAGCAGCTCGCGGTCCCGGCGGGTTACCGGGGAGCTGTTTTTT,CASSSRSRRVTGELFF
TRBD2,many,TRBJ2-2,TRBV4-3,TGCGCCAGCAGCTTCACCCGCGGGAGTAACACCGGGGAGCTGTTTTTT,CASSFTRGSNTGELFF
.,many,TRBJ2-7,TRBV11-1,TGTGCCAGCAGCCGACAGGCTGCCTACGAGCAGTACTTC,CASSRQAAYEQYF
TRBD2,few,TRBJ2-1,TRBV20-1,TGCAGTGCTAGAGCCGTGGGGGGGGACCGGGGACTAGCGGGAGGAAACCCCTACAATGAGCAGTTCTTC,CSARAVGGDRGLAGGNPYNEQFF
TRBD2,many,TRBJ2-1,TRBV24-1,TGTGCCACCAGTGATTCGCACCCTAGCGGGAGGTCCTACAATGAGCAGTTCTTC,CATSDSHPSGRSYNEQFF
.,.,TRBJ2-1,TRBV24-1,TGTGCCACCAGTGGCTCCTCCCCGAGCGATGAGCAGTTCTTC,CATSGSSPSDEQFF
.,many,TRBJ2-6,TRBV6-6,TGTGCCAGCAGTTACTCGCTAAACCACCGCCGCTCTGGGGCCAACGTCCTGACTTTC,CASSYSLNHRRSGANVLTF
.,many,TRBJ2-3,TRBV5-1,TGCGCCAGCAGCTTGGGAAGGATCACTAGCAGCGTTGCAGATACGCAGTATTTT,CASSLGRITSSVADTQYF
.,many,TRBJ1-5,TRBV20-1,TGCAGTGCAAAGGGGGGGGCTGATCAGCCCCAGCATTTT,CSAKGGADQPQHF
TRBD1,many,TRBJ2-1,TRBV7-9,TGTGCCAGCAGCCTTAGAGGGACAGGGTACAATGAGCAGTTCTTC,CASSLRGTGYNEQFF
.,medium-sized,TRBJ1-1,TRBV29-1,TGCAGCGCCCCGCTCGGCGTCACTGAAGCTTTCTTT,CSAPLGVTEAFF
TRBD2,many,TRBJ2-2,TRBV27,TGTGCCAGCAGTCGGACTAGCCCCGGGGAGCTGTTTTTT,CASSRTSPGELFF
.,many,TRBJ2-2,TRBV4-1,TGCGCCAGCAGCAAAGAGGGGGGACTAAGCACCGGGGAGCTGTTTTTT,CASSKEGGLSTGELFF
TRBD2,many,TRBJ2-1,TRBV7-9,TGTGCCAGCAGCTTAGCGCTGGGGACTAGCGGGAAGGAGAGCTCCTACAATGAGCAGTTCTTC,CASSLALGTSGKESSYNEQFF
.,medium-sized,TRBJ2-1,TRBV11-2,TGTGCCAGCAGCATGGGGCGGAACCCCGGCAATGAGCAGTTCTTC,CASSMGRNPGNEQFF
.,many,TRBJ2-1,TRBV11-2,TGTGCCAGCAGCTTAGCTCCAGCCCCGTTCCATGAGCAGTTCTTC,CASSLAPAPFHEQFF
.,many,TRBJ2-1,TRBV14,TGTGCCAGCAGCCAGTATCGGAGCTCCTACAATGAGCAGTTCTTC,CASSQYRSSYNEQFF
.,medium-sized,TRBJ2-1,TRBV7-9,TGTGCCAGCAGCTTAGCCCAGTTCGGCAATGAGCAGTTCTTC,CASSLAQFGNEQFF
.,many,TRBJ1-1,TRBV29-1,TGCAGCGTACACAAAGGCCTGAACACTGAAGCTTTCTTT,CSVHKGLNTEAFF
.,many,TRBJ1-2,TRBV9,TGTGCCAGCAGCGTAGATCAAGGGGCCGGAGGCTACACCTTC,CASSVDQGAGGYTF
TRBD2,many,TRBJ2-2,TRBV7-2,TGTGCCAGCAGCCCACGTGCCCCTAGCGGGAACACCGGGGAGCTGTTTTTT,CASSPRAPSGNTGELFF
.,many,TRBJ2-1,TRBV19,TGTGCCAGTAGTATAGGCTGGGGAGCTAATGAGCAGTTCTTC,CASSIGWGANEQFF
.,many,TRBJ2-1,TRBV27,TGTGCCAGCAGTTTCTCATTGCAGGGGAATGAGCAGTTCTTC,CASSFSLQGNEQFF
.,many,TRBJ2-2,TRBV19,TGTGCCAGTAGTATTAATAGTCTGAACACCGGGGAGCTGTTTTTT,CASSINSLNTGELFF
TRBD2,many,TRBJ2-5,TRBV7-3,TGTGCCAGCAGCCTCGGGACTAGCGGTCCGGCGGGGGAGACCCAGTACTTC,CASSLGTSGPAGETQYF
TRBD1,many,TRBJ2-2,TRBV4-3,TGCGCCAGCAGTCACGGGACAGGGCCCGGGGAGCTGTTTTTT,CASSHGTGPGELFF
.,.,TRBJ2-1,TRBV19,TGTGCCACTAGGGAGGACACCTCCTACAATGAGCAGTTCTTC,CATREDTSYNEQFF
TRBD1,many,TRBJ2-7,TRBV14,TGTGCCAGCAGCCGCTCCCAGGGGGTCTACGAGCAGTACTTC,CASSRSQGVYEQYF
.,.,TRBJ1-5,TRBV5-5,TGTGCCAGCAGCACGGTTGCGGGGCTAGAGCCCCAGCATTTT,CASSTVAGLEPQHF
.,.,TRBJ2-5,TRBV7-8,TGTGCCAGCAGTGTTACGCGGACGGGACAAGAGACCCAGTACTTC,CASSVTRTGQETQYF